This T cell receptor (beta chain) was sequenced in a study of blood T cells in healthy people across ages. With a J-beta primer mix and a sample-barcoded 5' primer, a second PCR ran about 7 to 12 cycles. TCRdb fed the 5' RACE reads into MiXCR, producing one record per CDR3 protein. In the table there are 600,000 to 850,000 distinct CDR3 sequences, just under 25% of which are singletons. The CDR3 is 15 amino acids. CDR1 SQVTM and CDR2 ANQGSEA come from the germline V gene. Trimming stripped 5 bases from V and 1 base from J, with 16 bases between. As concerns this clonotype: What it binds is unknown.

General study points: In older individuals, TCR beta diversity per million T cells was lower, falling roughly linearly with age.

A further study also used this sample, focusing on T cells of mothers and their children.

The V gene is TRBV29-1, the J gene TRBJ2-3; D not resolved. The clonotype originates from a boy aged 10-17 years in good health. Material for sequencing was blood. For the CDR3, the DNA is TGCAGCGTTCTGACGGTCCACCAGGGCACAGATACGCAGTATTTT. It specifies CSVLTVHQGTDTQYF.